These T cell receptor beta chains were read from a single sample in a study of OX40 agonist ivuxolimab in advanced cancers. TCRdb keeps only in-frame clones here, not all; method: immunoSEQ multiplex PCR. The sample yields more than 95,000 clones, approximately 93% seen once. The source was CD4+ or CD8+ T cells sorted from blood, collected in a trial of the OX40 agonist ivuxolimab. The receptors were gathered from an adult with an advanced solid tumor such as melanoma, head and neck, liver or kidney cancer. Each CDR3 is given with its conserved first and last residue. Fields, in order: V gene, D gene, J gene, clone size, CDR3 protein, CDR3 DNA. D genes are given only for firm matches. Some rows have no size entry. The others give once, few or many, or a class for an expanded clone.

>TRBV5-4|NA|TRBJ2-5|NA
CASRRVAERQETQYF
TGTGCCAGCAGGCGGGTAGCGGAGAGACAAGAGACCCAGTACTTC
>TRBV2|TRBD1|TRBJ1-3|NA
CASRSGQGAQGNTIYF
TGTGCCAGCAGGTCGGGCCAGGGGGCGCAAGGAAACACCATATATTTT
>TRBV28|TRBD1|TRBJ1-1|NA
CASSAPKTGRTEAFF
TGTGCCAGCAGCGCCCCGAAGACAGGGAGGACTGAAGCTTTCTTT
>TRBV6-5|NA|TRBJ1-2|NA
CASKNRVNYGYTF
TGTGCCAGCAAGAACAGGGTTAACTATGGCTACACCTTC
>TRBV7-2|NA|TRBJ2-3|NA
CASSFRAASSTDTQYF
TGTGCCAGCAGCTTCAGGGCAGCGTCTAGCACAGATACGCAGTATTTT
>TRBV7-9|TRBD1|TRBJ2-2|NA
CASSGGQFTGELFF
TGTGCCAGCAGCGGGGGACAGTTCACCGGGGAGCTGTTTTTT
>TRBV28|TRBD2|TRBJ2-1|NA
CASNPPGTSGGSYNEQFF
TGTGCCAGCAACCCCCCCGGGACTAGCGGGGGTTCCTACAATGAGCAGTTCTTC
>TRBV28|NA|TRBJ1-5|NA
CASNLSGFNQPQHF
TGTGCCAGCAACTTGTCGGGGTTCAATCAGCCCCAGCATTTT
>TRBV5-4|TRBD1|TRBJ1-4|NA
CASSLAPGQANEKLFF
TGTGCCAGCAGCTTGGCCCCGGGACAGGCAAATGAAAAACTGTTTTTT
>TRBV5-1|NA|TRBJ1-3|NA
CASSLAPDNGNTIYF
TGCGCCAGCAGCTTGGCTCCAGATAATGGAAACACCATATATTTT
>TRBV5-1|NA|TRBJ2-2|NA
CASSLGVANTGELFF
TGCGCCAGCAGCTTGGGGGTTGCGAACACCGGGGAGCTGTTTTTT
>TRBV6-5|NA|TRBJ1-1|NA
CASRPTANTEAFF
TGTGCCAGCAGGCCCACAGCGAACACTGAAGCTTTCTTT
>TRBV5-1|TRBD1|TRBJ1-2|NA
CASSLIAGGENGYTF
TGCGCCAGCAGCTTGATTGCAGGGGGCGAGAATGGCTACACCTTC
>TRBV6-5|NA|TRBJ2-2|NA
CASSYRENTGELFF
TGTGCCAGCAGTTACCGGGAGAACACCGGGGAGCTGTTTTTT
>TRBV2|NA|TRBJ2-6|NA
CASSAQLDTFSGANVLTF
TGTGCCAGCAGTGCTCAGCTGGACACCTTTTCTGGGGCCAACGTCCTGACTTTC
>TRBV30|TRBD1|TRBJ2-4|NA
CAWTRQGGLIWAKNIQYF
TGTGCCTGGACCCGACAGGGGGGATTGATATGGGCCAAAAACATTCAGTACTTC
>TRBV2|TRBD2|TRBJ2-3|NA
CASTGTSGGANTQYF
TGTGCCAGCACTGGGACTAGCGGGGGCGCCAATACGCAGTATTTT
>TRBV7-2|TRBD2|TRBJ2-5|NA
CASSLNGGEQETQYF
TGTGCCAGCAGCTTAAACGGGGGGGAGCAAGAGACCCAGTACTTC
>TRBV5-5|NA|TRBJ1-2|NA
CASSSSRGAGYGYTF
TGTGCCAGCAGCTCCTCCCGGGGGGCGGGCTATGGCTACACCTTC
>TRBV21-1|NA|TRBJ1-3|NA
CASSKRRTGISSGNTIYF
TGTGCCAGCAGCAAAAGGAGGACAGGGATTAGCTCTGGAAACACCATATATTTT
>TRBV19|TRBD2|TRBJ2-1|NA
CASSAGLAGYVEQFF
TGTGCCAGTAGTGCCGGACTAGCGGGATATGTTGAGCAGTTCTTC
>TRBV7-3|TRBD2|TRBJ2-7|NA
CASSPQREAYEQYF
TGTGCCAGCAGCCCCCAGCGGGAGGCTTACGAGCAGTACTTC
>TRBV4-1|NA|TRBJ1-2|NA
CASSRLVGPPGAYGYTF
TGCGCCAGCAGCCGGTTGGTAGGTCCGCCGGGAGCGTATGGCTACACCTTC
>TRBV4-3|NA|TRBJ1-6|NA
CASSQDLVVDSPLHF
TGCGCCAGCAGCCAAGATCTGGTGGTGGATTCACCCCTCCACTTT
>TRBV18|NA|TRBJ2-2|NA
CASSPNPRLLNTGELFF
TGTGCCAGCTCACCCAACCCGCGACTCTTGAACACCGGGGAGCTGTTTTTT
>TRBV19|TRBD1|TRBJ2-7|NA
CASSRMTGTSYEQYF
TGTGCCAGTAGTAGGATGACAGGGACCTCCTACGAGCAGTACTTC
>TRBV5-4|TRBD2|TRBJ2-7|NA
CASSPDPSGGAYEQYF
TGTGCCAGCAGCCCGGACCCTAGCGGGGGAGCCTACGAGCAGTACTTC
>TRBV10-1|NA|TRBJ1-1|NA
CASSESGRPEAFF
TGCGCCAGCAGTGAGTCAGGAAGACCTGAAGCTTTCTTT
>TRBV6-6|NA|TRBJ1-5|NA
CASIIAAGGNQPQHF
TGTGCCAGCATTATAGCGGCAGGGGGCAATCAGCCCCAGCATTTT
>TRBV4-3|NA|TRBJ1-5|NA
CASSQDRGTNQPQHF
TGCGCCAGCAGCCAGGATAGGGGGACGAATCAGCCCCAGCATTTT
>TRBV9|TRBD2|TRBJ2-5|NA
CASSPPSGGSETQYF
TGTGCCAGCAGCCCTCCTAGCGGGGGGAGCGAGACCCAGTACTTC
>TRBV19|NA|TRBJ1-2|NA
CASSIEGNYGYTF
TGTGCCAGTAGTATCGAGGGAAACTATGGCTACACCTTC
>TRBV7-9|NA|TRBJ1-5|few
CASSLVEGGNQPQHF
TGTGCCAGCAGCTTAGTTGAGGGCGGGAATCAGCCCCAGCATTTT
>TRBV7-2|NA|TRBJ1-1|NA
CASSSDRPRPNTEAFF
TGTGCCAGCAGCTCGGACAGACCTAGACCGAACACTGAAGCTTTCTTT
>TRBV27|TRBD2|TRBJ2-3|NA
CASSYLTSGWGTDTQYF
TGTGCCAGCAGTTACCTGACTAGCGGGTGGGGGACAGATACGCAGTATTTT
>TRBV2|TRBD2|TRBJ2-5|NA
CASSGGLAGEQETQYF
TGTGCCAGCAGTGGGGGGCTAGCGGGAGAACAAGAGACCCAGTACTTC
>TRBV7-8|TRBD1|TRBJ1-5|NA
CASSFTTGSHQPQHF
TGTGCCAGCAGCTTTACGACAGGGTCACATCAGCCCCAGCATTTT
>TRBV6-5|NA|TRBJ1-1|NA
CASSSRGASTEAFF
TGTGCCAGCAGTTCCCGCGGGGCGAGCACTGAAGCTTTCTTT
>TRBV7-2|TRBD1|TRBJ1-2|NA
CASSLGRQGIGGYTF
TGTGCCAGCAGCTTAGGTAGACAGGGCATTGGGGGCTACACCTTC
>TRBV7-8|NA|TRBJ1-5|NA
CASSLGGLREGNQPQHF
TGTGCCAGCAGCTTAGGGGGTTTGAGGGAGGGCAATCAGCCCCAGCATTTT
>TRBV5-1|NA|TRBJ2-5|NA
CASSLGTGLQETQYF
TGCGCCAGCAGCTTGGGGACGGGGCTCCAAGAGACCCAGTACTTC